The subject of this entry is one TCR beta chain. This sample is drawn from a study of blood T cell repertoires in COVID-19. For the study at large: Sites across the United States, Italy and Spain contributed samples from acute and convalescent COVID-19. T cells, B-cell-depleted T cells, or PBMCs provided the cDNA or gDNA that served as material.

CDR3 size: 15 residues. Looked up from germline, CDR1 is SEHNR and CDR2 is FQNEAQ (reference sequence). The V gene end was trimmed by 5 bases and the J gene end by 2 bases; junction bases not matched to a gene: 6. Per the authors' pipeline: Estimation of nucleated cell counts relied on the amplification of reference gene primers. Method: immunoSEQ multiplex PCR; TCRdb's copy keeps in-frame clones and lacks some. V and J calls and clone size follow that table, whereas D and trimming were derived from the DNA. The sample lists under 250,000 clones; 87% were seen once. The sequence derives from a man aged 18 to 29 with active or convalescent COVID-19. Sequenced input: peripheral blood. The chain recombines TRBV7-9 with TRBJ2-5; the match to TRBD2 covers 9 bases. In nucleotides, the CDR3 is TGTGCCAGCAGCCCATGGACTAGCGTTCAAGAGACCCAGTACTTC. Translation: CASSPWTSVQETQYF.